What follows is one T cell receptor beta chain and its context. Study processing details: Amplification from reference gene primers served as the basis for estimated nucleated cell counts. Data came from immunoSEQ multiplex PCR; TCRdb stores just in-frame clones and leaves some out. V and J calls and clone size come straight from that table; D and trimming were deduced from the DNA. The table shows around 150,000 clones, with over 85% occurring only once. The source of the sample is a study of blood T cell repertoires in COVID-19. Germline CDR1 and CDR2: MNHNY and SVGAGI (reference sequence). The CDR3 loop spans 17 amino acids. Trimming removed 5 bases from V and 1 base from J; junction bases left unmatched: 10.

Sequencing input: peripheral blood. The TCR comes from a man between 60 and 75 years old with active or convalescent COVID-19. The chain combines TRBV6-6 with TRBJ2-5, with 10 bases that match TRBD1. The DNA of the CDR3 is TGTGCCAGCAGTCCCCCGGGACAGGGGTTTCCCCAAGAGACCCAGTACTTC. It translates to CASSPPGQGFPQETQYF.